These 19 T cell receptor beta chains share one sample of origin, sequenced in a study of identical twins. TCRdb itself ran the 5' RACE reads through MiXCR, one entry per CDR3 protein. The table shows around 250,000 distinct CDR3 sequences, with about 7.3% occurring only once. The sample also formed part of further work on yellow fever vaccine responses in identical twins.

Sequenced: memory (CD45RO+) T cells sorted from blood. The origin of the receptors is a woman between 18 and 29 years old in good health.

This clonotype was counted at least ten times. The chain employs TRBV12-3 or TRBV12-4 and TRBJ2-2, with D unclear. This CDR3 has 14 amino acids. With 3 bases removed from V and 0 bases from J, the gap between germline ends came to 5 bases. The CDR3 coding sequence is TGTGCCAGCAGTTTTCAGGCGAACACCGGGGAGCTGTTTTTT. Translated, it gives CASSFQANTGELFF.

V is TRBV3-1 and J is TRBJ2-7; the D is unclear. V was cut by 4 bases and J by 0 bases, with 13 bases left in between. This CDR3 comprises 15 residues. Germline assignment: CDR1 LGHDT and CDR2 YNNKEL (reference sequence). In DNA, the CDR3 is TGTGCCAGCAGCCGGACCCCCAAGGGCTCCTACGAGCAGTACTTC. This encodes CASSRTPKGSYEQYF.

There are a few counts of this clonotype. The gene calls are TRBV3-1 and TRBJ2-7, with D tentatively TRBD1 (5 bases). Per germline, CDR1 LGHDT and CDR2 YNNKEL (reference sequence). V shed 1 base and J shed 12 bases, with 10 bases lying between them. The CDR3 runs to 11 residues. The CDR3 DNA reads TGTGCCAGCAGCCAAGGCAGGGTGTGGTACTTC. This encodes CASSQGRVWYF.

Only a few counts were recorded for this clonotype. The chain is built from TRBV11-2 and TRBJ1-1; no clear D gene. Germline values: CDR1 SGHAT, CDR2 FQNNGV. The CDR3 has 13 residues. Trimming cost V 5 bases and J 1 base, with 8 bases left between them. CDR3 DNA: TGTGCCAGCAGCGTTAGGCAGAACACTGAAGCTTTCTTT. Its translation: CASSVRQNTEAFF.

This clonotype appeared a few times. This chain connects TRBV5-1 to TRBJ2-3; 15 bases line up with TRBD2. The V segment lost 6 bases and the J segment 8 bases; nucleotides outside the gene matches: 10. The CDR3 consists of 16 residues. In germline, CDR1 is SGHRS, CDR2 YFSETQ. Written as DNA, the CDR3 is TGCGCCAGCAAAACCGGGACTAGCGGGGGGTCTGTTACGCAGTATTTT. Protein product: CASKTGTSGGSVTQYF.

This clonotype showed up just a few times. The chain is built from TRBV2 and TRBJ2-2, with D unresolved. The CDR3 covers 15 residues. The germline gives CDR1 SNHLY, CDR2 FYNNEI. Trimming removed 1 base from V and 0 bases from J, with 6 bases in between. The CDR3 coding sequence is TGTGCCAGCAGTGAAGAACGACCGAACACCGGGGAGCTGTTTTTT. Translating it yields CASSEERPNTGELFF.

This sequence joins TRBV5-1 and TRBJ2-1; 10 nucleotides align to TRBD2. The CDR3 length is 14 residues. Germline CDR1 SGHRS, CDR2 YFSETQ. Trimming cost V 4 bases and J 5 bases; bases outside gene matches: 3. In nucleotides, the CDR3 is TGCGCCAGCAGCCCCGGGACTAGCGACAATGAGCAGTTCTTC. It yields the protein CASSPGTSDNEQFF. The full variable domain, rest sourced from reference TRBV5-1 and TRBJ2-1, is KAGVTQTPRYLIKTRGQQVTLSCSPISGHRSVSWYQQTPGQGLQFLFEYFSETQRNKGNFPGRFSGRQFSNSRSEMNVSTLELGDSALYLCASSPGTSDNEQFFGPGTRLTVL.

The chain carries TRBV20-1 and TRBJ2-3; D gene unclear. Germline lookup yields CDR1 DFQATT and CDR2 SNEGSKA (reference sequence). There are 13 residues in the CDR3. V gave up 3 bases and J gave up 3 bases, with 10 bases separating them. DNA for the CDR3: TGCAGTGCTAGTGGTTCGAAAACAGATACGCAGTATTTT. Translated: CSASGSKTDTQYF.

The sample holds many counts of this clonotype. The chain couples TRBV5-1 to TRBJ2-2, with 8 nucleotides matching TRBD1. Per the germline V gene, CDR1 is SGHRS and CDR2 is YFSETQ. Trimming at V came to 4 bases and at J to 5 bases, leaving 4 bases not matched to a gene. The CDR3 sequence is 14 residues long. CDR3: CASSPWTGTGELFF. CDR3 DNA: TGCGCCAGCAGCCCCTGGACAGGGACCGGGGAGCTGTTTTTT.

This clonotype turned up a few times. This chain joins TRBV11-2 and TRBJ2-1; D gene uncertain. Germline-derived CDR1 and CDR2 are SGHAT and FQNNGV. The CDR3 is 14 residues long. Deletions cut 1 base from V and 7 bases from J, with 11 bases between. The CDR3 DNA reads as TGTGCCAGCAGCTTAGGGACGGGTAGGAATGAGCAGTTCTTC. It translates to CASSLGTGRNEQFF.

This clonotype came up many times. Here the CDR3 DNA reads TGTGCCAGCAGCCGGTTGAATGTTTGGAATGAGCAGTTCTTC. It yields the protein CASSRLNVWNEQFF. V is TRBV12-3 or TRBV12-4 and J is TRBJ2-1; D uncertain. The CDR3 is 14 amino acids. V dropped 6 bases and J dropped 7 bases, with 16 bases sitting between them.

This clonotype was detected ten times or more. J is TRBJ2-2 and V is TRBV20-1; 14 nucleotides agree with TRBD2. This CDR3 comprises 15 residues. Trimming at V came to 3 bases and at J to 8 bases, leaving 5 bases not matched to a gene. Germline assignment: CDR1 DFQATT and CDR2 SNEGSKA (reference sequence). CDR3 protein: CSARGLAGDSGELFF. The CDR3, as DNA: TGCAGTGCTAGGGGACTAGCGGGAGATTCAGGGGAGCTGTTTTTT.

Ten or more counts support this clonotype. The junction departs from germline at one end; a sequencing error may be responsible. V gene TRBV3-1 combines with J gene TRBJ2-1; D perhaps matches TRBD2 (7 bases). The CDR3 covers 15 residues. The germline CDR1 and CDR2 sequences are LGHDT and YNNKEL (reference sequence). The CDR3, as DNA: TGTGCCAGCAGCCAAGGGGAGGGGGGTTTCAGTTTACGGGTCTTC. Its protein is CASSQGEGGFSLRVF.

This clonotype was counted at least ten times. The genes are TRBV29-1 and TRBJ2-5; D call uncertain. The ends were cut back, 4 bases at V and 5 bases at J, with 2 bases in the middle. The CDR3 runs to 9 residues. Germline CDR1 and CDR2: SQVTM and ANQGSEA. The CDR3 reads CSVGETQYF. The CDR3 DNA is TGCAGCGTTGGCGAGACCCAGTACTTC. Together with reference TRBV29-1 and TRBJ2-5, the CDR3 gives the full variable domain: SAVISQKPSRDICQRGTSLTIQCQVDSQVTMMFWYRQQPGQSLTLIATANQGSEATYESGFVIDKFPISRPNLTFSTLTVSNMSPEDSSIYLCSVGETQYFGPGTRLLVL.

This clonotype was recorded many times. The chain couples TRBV28 to TRBJ2-7; the match to TRBD1 covers 10 bases. The CDR3 runs 17 residues. V trimming: 2 bases; J trimming: 4 bases; junction bases outside the gene matches: 11. Germline V gene sequence: CDR1 MDHEN, CDR2 SYDVKM. This CDR3 is CASSLVLSGQGRYEQYF. The CDR3 region has the DNA TGTGCCAGCAGTTTAGTCCTCTCGGGACAGGGGAGGTACGAGCAGTACTTC.

Remarks on this clonotype: It may be a read error: a sequence one base away is much more abundant. The V and J genes are TRBV20-1 and TRBJ2-2, with D maybe TRBD2 (6 bases). This CDR3 has 14 residues. Trimming shortened V by 3 bases and J by 4 bases, and 12 bases separated the two germline ends. Germline V CDR1 and CDR2: DFQATT, SNEGSKA (reference sequence). CDR3 loop: CSASTGSITGELFF. The DNA of the CDR3 is TGCAGTGCTAGTACCGGGAGTATCACCGGGGAGCTGTTTTTT.

At least ten counts were recorded for this clonotype. The chain combines TRBV24-1 with TRBJ2-7; D might be TRBD1 or TRBD2, each matching 5 bases. V was cut by 3 bases and J by 6 bases, with 11 bases left in between. CDR3 size: 13 residues. Germline assignment: CDR1 KGHDR and CDR2 SFDVKD. In nucleotides, the CDR3 is TGTGCCACCAGTGATGGGGCAGGGAGCGAGCAGTACGTC. This gives the protein CATSDGAGSEQYV.

This clonotype was observed at least ten times. The chain employs TRBV11-1 and TRBJ1-1; no definite D call. Trimming removed 5 bases from V and 0 bases from J, with 13 bases in between. The CDR3 totals 15 residues. Germline V gene sequence: CDR1 SGHAT, CDR2 FQDESV (reference sequence). The CDR3 loop is CASSPRTGMNTEAFF. The CDR3 nucleotides are TGTGCCAGCAGCCCCCGCACGGGGATGAACACTGAAGCTTTCTTT.

In its sample, this clonotype was seen a few times. V gene TRBV3-1 combines with J gene TRBJ2-7; D is ambiguous. The V gene's germline CDR1 is LGHDT and CDR2 YNNKEL (reference sequence). The CDR3 is 13 amino acids. Trimming cost V 2 bases and J 2 bases, with 7 bases left between them. The DNA for the CDR3 is TGTGCCAGCAGCCAATATCCCGCCTACGAGCAGTACGTC. Residues: CASSQYPAYEQYV.